This is a list of T cell receptor beta chains from one sample in a study of blood T cell repertoires in COVID-19. Data came from immunoSEQ multiplex PCR; TCRdb stores just in-frame clones and leaves some out. The profile covers 240,000 or so clones, with roughly 91% appearing a single time and under 9.5% taken by the ten largest. Sequencing was performed on PBMCs or T cells enriched from blood (not recorded which). Receptors originate from a middle-aged man who had recovered from COVID-19. Both conserved end residues are part of each CDR3. The D gene is left open where the match is weak. Clone size is given for some rows only: seen once, a few or many times, or a class if the clone is expanded.

-	TRBJ2-7	-	12	TRBV12-5	CASGFAGNEQYF	TGTGCTAGTGGTTTCGCAGGGAACGAGCAGTACTTC
-	TRBJ1-1	-	14	TRBV5-8	CASSLWGRNTEAFF	TGTGCCAGCAGCTTGTGGGGCCGTAACACTGAAGCTTTCTTT
-	TRBJ1-2	-	13	TRBV11-2	CASSFRVGYGYTF	TGTGCCAGCAGCTTCAGGGTGGGCTATGGCTACACCTTC
TRBD1	TRBJ1-1	-	15	TRBV19	CASSIPGQGSTEAFF	TGTGCCAGTAGTATTCCAGGACAGGGGTCCACTGAAGCTTTCTTT
-	TRBJ1-1	once	17	TRBV5-6	CASSLSLADKPNTEAFF	TGTGCCAGCAGCTTGAGTTTGGCAGACAAACCGAACACTGAAGCTTTCTTT
-	TRBJ2-7	-	14	TRBV19	CASSFQRDTYEQYF	TGTGCCAGTAGTTTTCAACGGGACACATACGAGCAGTACTTC
-	TRBJ2-4	-	18	TRBV4-2	CASSPLVVSRIAKNIQYF	TGTGCCAGCAGCCCCCTAGTAGTTAGCAGAATAGCCAAAAACATTCAGTACTTC
TRBD1	TRBJ2-1	once	16	TRBV19	CASSHQGARANNEQFF	TGTGCCAGTAGTCACCAGGGGGCCCGGGCTAATAATGAGCAGTTCTTC
TRBD1	TRBJ2-3	once	16	TRBV9	CASSIGQGGSTDTQYF	TGTGCCAGCAGCATCGGACAGGGAGGAAGCACAGATACGCAGTATTTT
TRBD1	TRBJ2-7	few	14	TRBV28	CASSEGQGYYEQYF	TGTGCCAGCAGTGAAGGACAGGGGTACTACGAGCAGTACTTC
-	TRBJ2-7	-	13	TRBV3-1/TRBV3-2	CASREPGLGEQYF	TGTGCCAGCAGGGAGCCAGGGCTCGGGGAGCAGTACTTC
TRBD1	TRBJ1-5	-	17	TRBV5-8	CASSGTGGGWGNQPQHF	TGTGCCAGCAGCGGAACAGGGGGCGGTTGGGGCAATCAGCCCCAGCATTTT
-	TRBJ1-4	-	13	TRBV30	CAWSEGRGEKLFF	TGTGCCTGGAGTGAGGGTCGGGGTGAAAAACTGTTTTTT
TRBD1	TRBJ1-5	few	14	TRBV5-1	CASSLDRGDQPQHF	TGCGCCAGCAGCTTGGACAGGGGGGATCAGCCCCAGCATTTT
TRBD1	TRBJ2-5	-	15	TRBV2	CASLRDRVPTQTQYF	TGTGCCAGTCTTAGAGACAGGGTGCCAACGCAGACCCAGTACTTC
-	TRBJ2-4	-	16	TRBV27	CASSLFSGVAKNIQYF	TGTGCCAGCAGTTTATTCTCCGGGGTAGCCAAAAACATTCAGTACTTC
-	TRBJ1-1	-	13	TRBV18	CASSRNDRTEAFF	TGTGCCAGCTCACGAAATGACAGGACTGAAGCTTTCTTT
TRBD1	TRBJ1-1	-	14	TRBV7-2	CASSYTGGHTEAFF	TGTGCCAGCAGCTATACAGGGGGCCACACTGAAGCTTTCTTT
TRBD1	TRBJ2-7	-	15	TRBV7-6	CASRQSPGQGYEQYF	TGTGCCAGCAGGCAAAGTCCGGGACAGGGCTACGAGCAGTACTTC
-	TRBJ1-1	-	14	TRBV5-8	CASSLGGPSTEAFF	TGTGCCAGCAGCTTGGGGGGGCCCAGCACTGAAGCTTTCTTT
TRBD1	TRBJ1-1	-	17	TRBV6-4	CASREDREKERNTEAFF	TGTGCCAGCAGGGAGGACAGGGAGAAGGAGAGGAACACTGAAGCTTTCTTT
-	TRBJ2-5	-	16	TRBV5-1	CASSLGVGGNQETQYF	TGCGCCAGCAGCTTGGGGGTCGGGGGAAATCAAGAGACCCAGTACTTC
-	TRBJ2-7	-	15	TRBV9	CASSGPQGRGDEQYF	TGTGCCAGCAGCGGACCACAGGGGCGGGGGGACGAGCAGTACTTC
TRBD2	TRBJ2-7	-	15	TRBV4-1	CASSQTLAGTYEQYF	TGCGCCAGCAGCCAGACTCTAGCGGGGACCTACGAGCAGTACTTC
TRBD1	TRBJ2-2	many	18	TRBV28	CASSTPRPRQGGTGELFF	TGTGCCAGCAGTACTCCCCGGCCGCGACAGGGGGGCACCGGGGAGCTGTTTTTT
-	TRBJ1-2	-	13	TRBV9	CASSVGVRDGYTF	TGTGCCAGCAGCGTAGGAGTACGGGATGGCTACACCTTC
-	TRBJ2-7	-	14	TRBV15	CATSRRWGAYEQYF	TGTGCCACCAGCAGGAGGTGGGGGGCCTACGAGCAGTACTTC
-	TRBJ2-7	once	14	TRBV9	CASSVGGPAYEQYF	TGTGCCAGCAGCGTAGGCGGTCCTGCCTACGAGCAGTACTTC
-	TRBJ2-2	-	16	TRBV7-9	CASSLTRGMGTGELFF	TGTGCCAGCAGCTTAACCCGGGGGATGGGGACCGGGGAGCTGTTTTTT
TRBD2	TRBJ2-7	-	16	TRBV6-5	CASSSEPSGASYEQYF	TGTGCCAGCAGTTCTGAACCTAGCGGGGCCAGCTACGAGCAGTACTTC
-	TRBJ1-4	-	14	TRBV7-8	CASSFRRGNEKLFF	TGTGCCAGCAGCTTTAGGAGGGGTAATGAAAAACTGTTTTTT
-	TRBJ2-1	-	17	TRBV9	CASSVEGSGSSYNEQFF	TGTGCCAGCAGCGTAGAAGGTAGCGGAAGCTCCTACAATGAGCAGTTCTTC
TRBD2	TRBJ2-7	-	14	TRBV27	CASSSRGGKVGQYF	TGTGCCAGCAGTTCGCGGGGAGGGAAAGTGGGGCAGTACTTC
TRBD2	TRBJ2-5	-	15	TRBV2	CASRKLAGAGETQYF	TGTGCCAGCCGCAAACTAGCGGGGGCCGGGGAGACCCAGTACTTC
TRBD1	TRBJ2-7	-	16	TRBV14	CASSHEHRDSSYEQYF	TGTGCCAGCAGCCATGAACACCGGGACAGCTCCTACGAGCAGTACTTC
TRBD1	TRBJ2-1	once	14	TRBV24-1	CATAGTGVYNEQFF	TGTGCCACTGCCGGGACAGGAGTCTACAATGAGCAGTTCTTC
TRBD2	TRBJ2-5	-	16	TRBV18	CASSPLAGGTQETQYF	TGTGCCAGCTCACCTTTAGCGGGGGGGACTCAAGAGACCCAGTACTTC
-	TRBJ2-5	-	15	TRBV4-3	CASSQDDESEETQYF	TGCGCCAGCAGCCAAGACGACGAAAGCGAGGAGACCCAGTACTTC
TRBD2	TRBJ2-7	once	15	TRBV7-3	CASSLTLAGVSEQYF	TGTGCCAGCAGCTTAACGCTAGCGGGAGTTTCCGAGCAGTACTTC
TRBD2	TRBJ2-3	-	17	TRBV2	CASSEEPSGGVADTQYF	TGTGCCAGCAGTGAGGAGCCTAGCGGGGGGGTAGCAGATACGCAGTATTTT
-	TRBJ1-5	-	14	TRBV6-5	CASSLPVRNQPQHF	TGTGCCAGCAGTTTACCAGTCCGTAATCAGCCCCAGCATTTT
-	TRBJ1-5	few	13	TRBV9	CASSARINQPQHF	TGTGCCAGCAGCGCTAGGATCAATCAGCCCCAGCATTTT
TRBD2	TRBJ2-1	-	18	TRBV27	CASSLELAGGSPYNEQFF	TGTGCCAGCAGTTTAGAACTAGCGGGGGGATCACCCTACAATGAGCAGTTCTTC
TRBD1	TRBJ1-1	-	16	TRBV6-5	CASSYTGRGVNTEAFF	TGTGCCAGCAGTTATACGGGCAGGGGGGTGAACACTGAAGCTTTCTTT
-	TRBJ1-2	-	11	TRBV21-1	CASSKPGGYTF	TGTGCCAGCAGCAAACCGGGGGGCTACACCTTC
-	TRBJ2-2	few	15	TRBV7-9	CASSQDSLFTGELFF	TGTGCCAGCAGCCAGGACAGCCTATTCACCGGGGAGCTGTTTTTT
TRBD2	TRBJ2-1	-	19	TRBV29-1	CSVEDYTSGGREVYNEQFF	TGCAGCGTTGAAGATTATACTAGCGGGGGGAGGGAAGTCTACAATGAGCAGTTCTTC
-	TRBJ2-3	-	14	TRBV11-2	CASSLAPRVHTQYF	TGTGCCAGCAGCTTAGCCCCCAGGGTCCATACGCAGTATTTT
TRBD2	TRBJ2-1	-	15	TRBV18	CASAGLAGGNNEQFF	TGTGCCAGCGCAGGACTAGCGGGAGGGAACAATGAGCAGTTCTTC
TRBD1	TRBJ1-6	-	15	TRBV5-6	CASSLYRGLNSPLHF	TGTGCCAGCAGCTTATACAGGGGGCTCAATTCACCCCTCCACTTT
-	TRBJ2-1	once	13	TRBV3-1/TRBV3-2	CASSRGGANEQFF	TGTGCCAGCAGCCGAGGGGGGGCCAATGAGCAGTTCTTC
TRBD1	TRBJ2-3	-	15	TRBV28	CASSLRQGAGDTQYF	TGTGCCAGCAGTTTACGACAGGGGGCGGGAGATACGCAGTATTTT
-	TRBJ1-1	-	11	TRBV20-1	CSARQNTEAFF	TGCAGTGCTAGACAAAACACTGAAGCTTTCTTT
-	TRBJ1-1	-	14	TRBV29-1	CSVEFGRADTEAFF	TGCAGCGTTGAATTTGGCAGGGCGGACACTGAAGCTTTCTTT
TRBD1	TRBJ1-5	once	16	TRBV10-1	CASSPGTGGPNQPQHF	TGCGCCAGTAGCCCGGGGACAGGGGGCCCCAATCAGCCCCAGCATTTT
-	TRBJ2-2	-	15	TRBV18	CASSPPNGYPGELFF	TGTGCCAGCTCACCACCGAACGGGTATCCCGGGGAGCTGTTTTTT
-	TRBJ1-5	-	13	TRBV12-3/TRBV12-4	CASRARGNQPQHF	TGTGCCAGCAGGGCCCGTGGTAATCAGCCCCAGCATTTT
-	TRBJ2-4	-	16	TRBV5-6	CASSLFGGSAKNIQYF	TGTGCCAGCAGCTTGTTTGGGGGGTCAGCCAAAAACATTCAGTACTTC
-	TRBJ1-1	once	16	TRBV9	CASSAAPGKLNTEAFF	TGTGCCAGCAGCGCCGCCCCAGGGAAACTGAACACTGAAGCTTTCTTT
-	TRBJ1-3	-	14	TRBV10-3	CANRWADSGNTIYF	TGTGCCAATCGCTGGGCCGACTCTGGAAACACCATATATTTT